The rows below give T cell receptor beta chains drawn from one sample of a study of beta chain features in type 1 diabetes. Assay used: immunoSEQ multiplex PCR; TCRdb lists only in-frame clones, some missing. This table holds nearly 250,000 clones, about 70% found once. Sequenced input: naive CD4+ T cells from blood. The receptor set was obtained from a man younger than 45 in good health. CDR3s include the opening cysteine and the closing phenylalanine or tryptophan. The order of the fields is D gene, V gene, clone size, J gene, CDR3 protein, CDR3 DNA. The D gene is left open where the match is weak. For some rows the clone size is stated as once, few or many, or as a class when expanded; others skip it.

-	TRBV30	few	TRBJ1-1	CAWSTGGAAEAFF	TGTGCCTGGAGTACGGGGGGCGCGGCTGAAGCTTTCTTT
TRBD2	TRBV29-1	few	TRBJ2-3	CSVAGVLTDTQYF	TGCAGCGTAGCGGGAGTATTGACAGATACGCAGTATTTT
-	TRBV5-6	-	TRBJ2-1	CASSLGGQGGHEQFF	TGTGCCAGCAGCTTGGGGGGACAAGGTGGCCATGAGCAGTTCTTC
-	TRBV30	few	TRBJ2-4	CAWTTGKNIQYF	TGTGCCTGGACGACCGGGAAAAACATTCAGTACTTC
-	TRBV29-1	once	TRBJ2-2	CSVGETGELFF	TGCAGCGTAGGAGAAACCGGGGAGCTGTTTTTT
-	TRBV25-1	-	TRBJ1-2	CASSPGFNYGYTF	TGTGCCAGCAGTCCAGGGTTTAACTATGGCTACACCTTC
-	TRBV10-3	-	TRBJ2-7	CAISEGTAIFF	TGTGCCATCAGTGAGGGGACGGCCATTTTCTTC
-	TRBV29-1	-	TRBJ1-1	CSVGFTGTEAFF	TGCAGCGTTGGGTTTACAGGGACTGAAGCTTTCTTT
-	TRBV9	-	TRBJ2-1	CASSGTTSSVEQFF	TGTGCCAGCAGCGGGACTACCTCAAGCGTTGAGCAGTTCTTC
-	TRBV5-6	few	TRBJ2-4	CASSLAGGPKNIQYF	TGTGCCAGCAGCTTGGCAGGCGGTCCCAAAAACATTCAGTACTTC
-	TRBV19	-	TRBJ2-1	CASNSGRQGAPNEQFF	TGTGCCAGTAATTCTGGCCGCCAGGGAGCCCCCAATGAGCAGTTCTTC
TRBD2	TRBV29-1	-	TRBJ2-7	CSVEQGLADPYEQYF	TGCAGCGTTGAACAGGGACTAGCGGACCCCTACGAGCAGTACTTC
-	TRBV7-2	once	TRBJ1-2	CASSPRPPGDGYTF	TGTGCCAGCAGCCCACGACCGCCCGGGGATGGCTACACCTTC
-	TRBV25-1	-	TRBJ2-3	CASSEGPRGTDTQYF	TGTGCCAGCAGTGAAGGTCCCAGGGGAACAGATACGCAGTATTTT
-	TRBV28	-	TRBJ2-7	CASGTQDSPYEQYF	TGTGCCAGCGGGACTCAAGACAGTCCCTACGAGCAGTACTTC
TRBD2	TRBV4-2	-	TRBJ2-1	CASSQETSWSSYNEQFF	TGTGCCAGCAGCCAAGAGACTAGCTGGAGCTCCTACAATGAGCAGTTCTTC
-	TRBV18	few	TRBJ2-7	CASSPAGSYEQYF	TGTGCCAGCTCTCCGGCGGGATCCTACGAGCAGTACTTC
-	TRBV7-2	-	TRBJ2-1	CASSSRVHEQFF	TGTGCCAGCAGCTCCCGGGTCCATGAGCAGTTCTTC
-	TRBV30	-	TRBJ2-7	CAGAGVSYEQYF	TGTGCCGGGGCAGGGGTATCCTACGAGCAGTACTTC
-	TRBV2	few	TRBJ2-5	CASSAATGKETQYF	TGTGCCAGCAGCGCCGCTACAGGGAAAGAGACCCAGTACTTC
TRBD1	TRBV7-2	-	TRBJ2-2	CASSSRTGYGELFF	TGTGCCAGCAGCTCTCGGACAGGGTACGGGGAGCTGTTTTTT
-	TRBV6-5	-	TRBJ2-5	CASSYPTGGEEETQYF	TGTGCCAGCAGTTACCCGACCGGGGGTGAGGAAGAGACCCAGTACTTC
TRBD1	TRBV30	few	TRBJ1-1	CAWEHPASQGIF	TGTGCCTGGGAGCACCCTGCCTCACAGGGGATCTTT
TRBD1	TRBV28	few	TRBJ2-4	CASSKTGTLAKNIQYF	TGTGCCAGCAGCAAGACAGGGACCCTAGCCAAAAACATTCAGTACTTC
-	TRBV7-9	few	TRBJ2-7	CASSSYYEQYF	TGTGCCAGCAGCTCCTACTACGAGCAGTACTTC
-	TRBV7-9	-	TRBJ2-7	CASSPLGGAPYEQYF	TGTGCCAGCAGCCCGCTTGGAGGGGCCCCTTACGAGCAGTACTTC
TRBD1	TRBV15	-	TRBJ2-1	CATSSFGQVHNEQFF	TGTGCCACCAGCAGCTTCGGACAGGTCCACAATGAGCAGTTCTTC
-	TRBV2	-	TRBJ2-1	CASSEALLTEQFF	TGTGCCAGCAGTGAAGCGCTTCTAACTGAGCAGTTCTTC
TRBD1	TRBV2	-	TRBJ1-1	CASRLGQENTEAFF	TGTGCCAGCAGGTTGGGACAGGAGAACACTGAAGCTTTCTTT
-	TRBV18	-	TRBJ2-7	CASQGGGGLPREQYF	TGTGCCAGTCAAGGGGGCGGGGGCCTGCCCCGCGAGCAGTACTTC
-	TRBV2	-	TRBJ1-1	CASSVGLKNTEAFF	TGTGCCAGCAGTGTAGGACTGAAGAACACTGAAGCTTTCTTT
-	TRBV15	once	TRBJ1-6	CATSRARYSPLHF	TGTGCCACCAGCAGAGCCAGATATTCACCCCTCCACTTT
TRBD2	TRBV30	-	TRBJ2-5	CAWAPGTSGLLETQYF	TGTGCCTGGGCCCCCGGGACTAGCGGGCTTTTGGAGACCCAGTACTTC
-	TRBV7-2	-	TRBJ1-1	CASRLKGVPNTEAFF	TGTGCCAGCAGGCTTAAAGGGGTACCCAACACTGAAGCTTTCTTT
TRBD1	TRBV2	-	TRBJ2-5	CASATGVSETQYF	TGTGCCAGCGCGACAGGGGTTAGCGAGACCCAGTACTTC
-	TRBV30	-	TRBJ2-3	CAWSPRPFQGRTDTQYF	TGTGCCTGGAGTCCCCGCCCTTTTCAGGGTCGCACAGATACGCAGTATTTT
TRBD1	TRBV28	-	TRBJ2-7	CASSSGQGIGHEQYF	TGTGCCAGCAGTTCCGGACAGGGTATAGGCCACGAGCAGTACTTC
-	TRBV5-1	-	TRBJ1-2	CASTRRTGLGYTF	TGCGCCAGCACCCGGCGAACAGGGCTCGGCTACACCTTC
-	TRBV14	-	TRBJ2-5	CASSQAGGDETQYF	TGTGCCAGCAGCCAAGCTGGCGGGGATGAGACCCAGTACTTC
-	TRBV7-2	once	TRBJ2-1	CASSLSRIEQFF	TGTGCCAGCAGCTTATCTAGGATTGAGCAGTTCTTC
-	TRBV30	-	TRBJ2-4	CAWRAAKNIQYF	TGTGCCTGGAGGGCAGCCAAAAACATTCAGTACTTC
TRBD1	TRBV20-1	-	TRBJ2-3	CSAPRGQGQYF	TGCAGTGCCCCGAGGGGACAGGGTCAGTATTTT
-	TRBV30	-	TRBJ1-5	CAWSVGGSNQPQHF	TGTGCCTGGAGTGTAGGGGGGAGCAATCAGCCCCAGCATTTT
-	TRBV20-1	-	TRBJ2-1	CSARQSGKQFF	TGCAGTGCTAGACAGAGCGGTAAGCAGTTCTTC
TRBD1	TRBV7-9	-	TRBJ2-5	CASSLTGEWETQYF	TGTGCCAGCAGCCTGACAGGGGAGTGGGAGACCCAGTACTTC
TRBD2	TRBV4-3	-	TRBJ2-5	CASSQDSSGNQETQYF	TGCGCCAGCAGCCAAGATTCTAGCGGAAACCAAGAGACCCAGTACTTC
-	TRBV7-2	-	TRBJ2-1	CASSLGPVDYNEQFF	TGTGCCAGCAGCTTAGGTCCAGTAGATTACAATGAGCAGTTCTTC
TRBD1	TRBV18	-	TRBJ2-7	CASSPYGGQGANEQYF	TGTGCCAGCTCACCGTACGGAGGACAGGGGGCAAACGAGCAGTACTTC
-	TRBV2	-	TRBJ2-7	CASSRQQAYEQYF	TGTGCCAGCAGTAGACAGCAAGCCTACGAGCAGTACTTC
-	TRBV9	-	TRBJ1-1	CASSPHRDPDTEAFF	TGTGCCAGCAGCCCCCACAGGGATCCGGACACTGAAGCTTTCTTT
TRBD2	TRBV4-3	few	TRBJ2-1	CASSQEGTSGYNEQFF	TGCGCCAGCAGCCAAGAAGGGACTAGCGGGTACAATGAGCAGTTCTTC
TRBD1	TRBV13	-	TRBJ2-5	CASSAGLGTVQETQYF	TGTGCCAGCAGCGCAGGCCTCGGGACAGTACAAGAGACCCAGTACTTC
-	TRBV6-5	-	TRBJ2-5	CASSEGTSRRTQYF	TGTGCCAGCTCAGAAGGGACCTCAAGAAGGACCCAGTACTTC
-	TRBV29-1	-	TRBJ2-3	CSVGQGSDTQYF	TGCAGCGTTGGGCAGGGGTCAGATACGCAGTATTTT
-	TRBV10-3	few	TRBJ1-1	CAISPGRLNTEAFF	TGTGCCATCAGTCCGGGACGGTTGAACACTGAAGCTTTCTTT
TRBD1	TRBV7-9	-	TRBJ2-3	CASSRTGEIDTQYF	TGTGCCAGCAGCCGGACAGGGGAAATCGATACGCAGTATTTT
-	TRBV29-1	-	TRBJ2-5	CSVEKGTLDLETQYF	TGCAGCGTTGAAAAGGGGACCCTAGATTTGGAGACCCAGTACTTC
-	TRBV20-1	-	TRBJ2-5	CSASGETQYF	TGCAGTGCTAGTGGCGAGACCCAGTACTTC